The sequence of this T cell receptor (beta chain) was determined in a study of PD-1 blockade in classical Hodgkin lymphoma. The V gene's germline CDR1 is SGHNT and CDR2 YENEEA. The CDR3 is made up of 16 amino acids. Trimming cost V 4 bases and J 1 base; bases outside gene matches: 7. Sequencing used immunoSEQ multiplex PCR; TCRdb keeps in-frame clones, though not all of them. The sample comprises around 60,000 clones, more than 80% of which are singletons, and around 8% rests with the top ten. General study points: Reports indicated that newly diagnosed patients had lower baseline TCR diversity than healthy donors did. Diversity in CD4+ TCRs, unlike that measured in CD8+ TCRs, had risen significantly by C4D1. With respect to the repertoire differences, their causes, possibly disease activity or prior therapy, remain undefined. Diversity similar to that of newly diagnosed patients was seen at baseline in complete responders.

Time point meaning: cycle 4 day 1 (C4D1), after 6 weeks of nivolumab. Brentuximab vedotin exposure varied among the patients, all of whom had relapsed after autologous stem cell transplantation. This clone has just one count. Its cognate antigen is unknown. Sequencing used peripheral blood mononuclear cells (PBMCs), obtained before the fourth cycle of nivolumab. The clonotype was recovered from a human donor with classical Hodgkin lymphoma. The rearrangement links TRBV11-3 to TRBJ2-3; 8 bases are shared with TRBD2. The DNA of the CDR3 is TGTGCCAGCAGCTCCGGGAGGGGTTGGGGCACAGATACGCAGTATTTT. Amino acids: CASSSGRGWGTDTQYF.